The 8 T cell receptor beta chains below were found in one sample sequenced in a study of blood T cell repertoires in COVID-19. Produced via immunoSEQ multiplex PCR; TCRdb's table is partial and in-frame only. The sample carries 400,000 to 450,000 clones, approximately 90% recorded once. Sequencing used peripheral blood. These receptors were obtained from a woman in her 40s with COVID-19, enrolled during active disease.

The gene calls are TRBV6-1 and TRBJ2-3, with TRBD2 matching 9 bases. This CDR3 has 16 residues. Looked up from germline, CDR1 is MNHNS and CDR2 is SASEGT. The ends lost 2 bases at V and 4 bases at J; junction bases unmatched: 7. This CDR3 reads CASSETAGGGADTQYF. As DNA, the CDR3 is TGTGCCAGCAGTGAAACCGCAGGCGGGGGGGCAGATACGCAGTATTTT.

The gene calls are TRBV7-3 and TRBJ1-4; no clear D gene. V was cut by 5 bases and J by 8 bases, with 15 bases left in between. The CDR3 is 14 residues long. Germline-derived CDR1 and CDR2 are SGHTA and FQGTGA. As DNA, the CDR3 is TGTGCCAGCAGCCCGGGCAGCCCGGGGGAAAAACTGTTTTTT. It translates to CASSPGSPGEKLFF. Full variable domain (outside the CDR3, taken from reference TRBV7-3 and TRBJ1-4): GAGVSQTPSNKVTEKGKYVELRCDPISGHTALYWYRQSLGQGPEFLIYFQGTGAADDSGLPNDRFFAVRPEGSVSTLKIQRTERGDSAVYLCASSPGSPGEKLFFGSGTQLSVL.

In its sample, this clone was seen once. The chain uses TRBV2 and TRBJ2-1; TRBD1 aligns across 9 bases. The germline CDR1 and CDR2 sequences are SNHLY and FYNNEI. This CDR3 is 15 amino acids long. The V segment lost 5 bases and the J segment 3 bases; nucleotides outside the gene matches: 5. The CDR3 nucleotides read TGTGCCAGCAGTTTACAGGGGGCTATCTACAATGAGCAGTTCTTC. Its protein product is CASSLQGAIYNEQFF.

V is TRBV28 and J is TRBJ2-7; D uncertain. Between the trimmed V and J ends, which lost 2 bases and 6 bases, there was a span of 17 bases. The CDR3 sequence is 15 residues long. The germline gives CDR1 MDHEN, CDR2 SYDVKM. The CDR3 reads CASSLDQHSASEQYF. CDR3 coding DNA: TGTGCCAGCAGTTTAGATCAGCATTCAGCGAGCGAGCAGTACTTC. Full variable domain (remainder filled in from reference TRBV28 and TRBJ2-7): DVKVTQSSRYLVKRTGEKVFLECVQDMDHENMFWYRQDPGLGLRLIYFSYDVKMKEKGDIPEGYSVSREKKERFSLILESASTNQTSMYLCASSLDQHSASEQYFGPGTRLTVT.

On this clone itself: Other DNA sequences in this specimen translate into the identical CDR3. V is TRBV19 and J is TRBJ1-6; 11 positions match TRBD1. V lost 3 bases to trimming and J lost 9 bases; unmatched junction nucleotides: 7. CDR1 LNHDA and CDR2 SQIVND come from the germline V gene (reference sequence). This CDR3 comprises 16 residues. This CDR3 reads CASSISGQGDGSPLHF. The DNA for the CDR3 is TGTGCCAGTAGTATTTCGGGACAGGGGGACGGTTCACCCCTCCACTTT.

The chain employs TRBV5-4 and TRBJ2-7; 9 positions agree with TRBD1. CDR3 length: 14 residues. With V trimmed by 3 bases and J by 2 bases, 3 bases remained unmatched. CDR1 and CDR2 (germline): SGHNT, YYREEE (reference sequence). The CDR3 region has the DNA TGTGCCAGCAGCTCCGGGACAGGGACCTACGAGCAGTACTTC. Protein product: CASSSGTGTYEQYF. The variable domain in full, with the rest retrieved from reference TRBV5-4 and TRBJ2-7, is ETGVTQSPTHLIKTRGQQVTLRCSSQSGHNTVSWYQQALGQGPQFIFQYYREEENGRGNFPPRFSGLQFPNYSSELNVNALELDDSALYLCASSSGTGTYEQYFGPGTRLTVT.

The chain recombines TRBV5-6 with TRBJ2-1; 10 nucleotides match TRBD1. CDR3 size: 16 residues. J lost 0 bases, V lost 4 bases, and 4 bases had no gene match. Germline V gene sequence: CDR1 SGHDT, CDR2 YYEEEE. Written as DNA, the CDR3 is TGTGCCAGCAGCACTGGACAGGGGGTCTCCTACAATGAGCAGTTCTTC. Translated: CASSTGQGVSYNEQFF.

V gene TRBV7-9 combines with J gene TRBJ1-6; tentative D call: TRBD1 (5 bases). Trimming cost V 1 base and J 10 bases, with 11 bases left between them. CDR1 is SEHNR and CDR2 is FQNEAQ in the germline V gene (reference sequence). The CDR3 spans 14 residues. CDR3 loop: CASSLGDPGSPLHF. The DNA for the CDR3 is TGTGCCAGCAGCTTAGGCGACCCAGGGTCACCCCTCCACTTT.